These 7 T cell receptor beta chains were sequenced from one sample in a study of regulatory T cells in long-lasting Graves disease. This sample's time point: persistent/refractory GD, antithyroid drugs over 5 years with positive TRAb. Extracted RNA from PBMCs served as the source of the TCR library. Combining iRepertoire HTBI primers with Arm-PCR of CDR3 regions, the authors built TCR beta libraries. TCRdb re-called the multiplex PCR reads through MiXCR, storing one row per CDR3 protein. The sample lists roughly 360,000 distinct CDR3 sequences, approximately 23% seen once, with 28% in the top ten. The sample in question was peripheral blood mononuclear cells (PBMCs), obtained when the disease was refractory, from a patient treated with antithyroid drugs. These receptors were collected from a woman aged 40-49 years with Graves disease.

A single count supports this clonotype. The chain has TRBV24-1 and TRBJ2-3; D possibly uses TRBD1 or TRBD2 (7 bases each). CDR1 KGHDR and CDR2 SFDVKD come from the germline V gene. Trimming cost V 2 bases and J 1 base, with 12 bases left between them. The CDR3 loop spans 16 amino acids. The CDR3 nucleotides read TGTGCCACCAGTGATTATCAGGGGGGGGGCACAGATACGCAGTATTTT. Its translation is CATSDYQGGGTDTQYF.

As for this clonotype: This may be a read error: a much more frequent sequence differs by one nucleotide. The CDR3 bases are TGTGCCAGCAGCAGACTAACTGAAGCTCTCTTT. Translated, it gives CASSRLTEALF. This chain joins TRBV2 and TRBJ1-1, with unresolved D. The CDR3 spans 11 residues. CDR1 and CDR2 (germline): SNHLY, FYNNEI.

V gene TRBV5-1 combines with J gene TRBJ2-7; 10 bases fit TRBD2. CDR1 SGHRS and CDR2 YFSETQ come from the germline V gene. Trimming removed 2 bases from V and 5 bases from J; junction bases left unmatched: 10. This CDR3 has 16 amino acids. Written as DNA, the CDR3 is TGCGCCAGCAGCTTCGGGAGCCTAGCGGGAGTTAACGAGCAGTACTTC. Its protein is CASSFGSLAGVNEQYF.

The chain employs TRBV15 and TRBJ1-1; D call uncertain. The CDR3 spans 14 residues. V lost 5 bases to trimming and J lost 4 bases, with 14 bases between them. CDR1 is LNHNV and CDR2 is YYDKDF in the germline V gene (reference sequence). CDR3 nucleotides: TGTGCCACCAGCCGCAGTTCAGGAGTCACTGAAGCTTTCTTT. Its translation is CATSRSSGVTEAFF.

In this sample, this clonotype turned up many times. V gene TRBV6-5 combines with J gene TRBJ2-6; D is uncertain. The germline gives CDR1 MNHEY, CDR2 SVGAGI. CDR3 length: 14 residues. The V and J ends lost 2 bases and 4 bases respectively, with 6 bases between them. CDR3 amino acids: CASSYVSGANVLTF. Written as DNA, the CDR3 is TGTGCCAGCAGTTACGTATCCGGGGCCAACGTCCTGACTTTC.

This clonotype has only a few counts. The genes are TRBV6-5 and TRBJ1-1, with TRBD1 matching 8 bases. The CDR3 contains 15 residues. Germline CDR1 is MNHEY and CDR2 is SVGAGI. The V gene end was trimmed by 2 bases and the J gene end by 1 base; junction bases not matched to a gene: 3. The CDR3 coding sequence is TGTGCCAGCAGTTACGGACAGGGAAGGAACACTGAAGCTTTCTTT. It is translated as CASSYGQGRNTEAFF.

This clonotype was observed at least ten times. The chain employs TRBV2 and TRBJ1-6; 8 bases match TRBD1. The CDR3 totals 14 residues. J lost 10 bases, V lost 8 bases, and 10 bases had no gene match. Germline loops: CDR1 SNHLY, CDR2 FYNNEI. The DNA of the CDR3 is TGTGCCAGCGGGAGGACAGGGTGGGGATCACCCCTCCACTTT. It is translated as CASGRTGWGSPLHF.